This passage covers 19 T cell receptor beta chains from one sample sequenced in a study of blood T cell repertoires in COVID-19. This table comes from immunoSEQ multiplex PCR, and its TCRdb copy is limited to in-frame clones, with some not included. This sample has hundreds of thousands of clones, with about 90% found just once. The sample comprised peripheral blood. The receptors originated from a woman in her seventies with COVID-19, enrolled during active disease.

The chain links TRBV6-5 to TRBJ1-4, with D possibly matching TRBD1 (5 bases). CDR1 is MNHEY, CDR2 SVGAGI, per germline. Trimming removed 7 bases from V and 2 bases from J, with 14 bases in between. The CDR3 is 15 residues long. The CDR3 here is CASTTRGGTNEKLFF. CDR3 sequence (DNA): TGTGCCAGCACTACCCGTGGGGGGACTAATGAAAAACTGTTTTTT.

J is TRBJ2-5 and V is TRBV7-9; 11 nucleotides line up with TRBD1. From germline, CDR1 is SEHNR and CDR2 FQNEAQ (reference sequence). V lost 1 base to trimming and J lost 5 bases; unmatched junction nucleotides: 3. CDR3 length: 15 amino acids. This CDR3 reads CASSLGTGGRETQYF. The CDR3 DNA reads TGTGCCAGCAGCTTAGGGACAGGGGGCAGGGAGACCCAGTACTTC.

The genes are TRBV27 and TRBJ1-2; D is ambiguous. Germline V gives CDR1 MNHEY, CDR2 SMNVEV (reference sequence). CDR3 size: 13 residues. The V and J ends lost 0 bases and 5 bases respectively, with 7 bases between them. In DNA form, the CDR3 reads TGTGCCAGCAGTTTATCGAGCGGATATGGCTACACCTTC. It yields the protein CASSLSSGYGYTF.

The CDR3 coding sequence is TGTGCCAGCAGTTTATCCCAGGGGACAGGGGAAAAACTGTTTTTT. As protein: CASSLSQGTGEKLFF. The V and J genes are TRBV28 and TRBJ1-4, with TRBD1 matching 9 bases. After removal of 1 base from V and 8 bases from J, the junction contained 5 bases not matched to a gene. Germline V lookup: CDR1 MDHEN, CDR2 SYDVKM. The CDR3 extends over 15 amino acids.

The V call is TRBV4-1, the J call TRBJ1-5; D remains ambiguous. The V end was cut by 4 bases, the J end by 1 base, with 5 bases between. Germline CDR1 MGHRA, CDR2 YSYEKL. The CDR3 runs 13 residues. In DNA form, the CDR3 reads TGCGCCAGCAGCCTTCAAAGCAATCAGCCCCAGCATTTT. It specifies CASSLQSNQPQHF.

CDR3 bases: TGTGCCAGTAGTTTCGGACAGGGACGCAATCAGCCCCAGCATTTT. It yields the protein CASSFGQGRNQPQHF. The chain carries TRBV19 and TRBJ1-5; TRBD1 matches at 8 bases. Trimming at V came to 5 bases and at J to 2 bases, leaving 5 bases not matched to a gene. CDR3 length: 15 residues. Looked up from germline, CDR1 is LNHDA and CDR2 is SQIVND (reference sequence).

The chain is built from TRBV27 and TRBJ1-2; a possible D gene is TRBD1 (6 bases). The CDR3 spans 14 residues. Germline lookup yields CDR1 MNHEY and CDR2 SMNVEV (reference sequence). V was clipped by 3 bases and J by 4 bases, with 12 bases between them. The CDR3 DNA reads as TGTGCCAGCAGTTTTTCCGACAGGCTCTATGGCTACACCTTC. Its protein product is CASSFSDRLYGYTF.

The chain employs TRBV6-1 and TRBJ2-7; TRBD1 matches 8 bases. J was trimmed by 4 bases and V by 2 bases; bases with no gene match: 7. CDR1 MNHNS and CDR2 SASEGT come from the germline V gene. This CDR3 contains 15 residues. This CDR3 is CASSESRQGAYEQYF. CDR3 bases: TGTGCCAGCAGTGAAAGTAGGCAGGGGGCTTACGAGCAGTACTTC.

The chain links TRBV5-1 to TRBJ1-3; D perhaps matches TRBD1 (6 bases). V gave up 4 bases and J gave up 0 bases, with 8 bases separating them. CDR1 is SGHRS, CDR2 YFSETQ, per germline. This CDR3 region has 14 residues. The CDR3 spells CASSTRGSGNTIYF. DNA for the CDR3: TGCGCCAGCAGCACCAGGGGCTCTGGAAACACCATATATTTT.

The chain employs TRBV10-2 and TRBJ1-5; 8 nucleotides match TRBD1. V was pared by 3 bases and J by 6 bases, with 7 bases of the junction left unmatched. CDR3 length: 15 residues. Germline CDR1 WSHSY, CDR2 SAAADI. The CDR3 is CASSEGTGRGQPQHF. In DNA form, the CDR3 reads TGCGCCAGCAGTGAAGGGACAGGCAGGGGTCAGCCCCAGCATTTT.

The CDR3 bases are TGTGCCAGCAATGGGCTAGGACAGTCTTACGAGCAGTACTTC. Translating it yields CASNGLGQSYEQYF. This chain links TRBV2 with TRBJ2-7; the D gene is possibly TRBD1 (6 bases). Germline CDR1 and CDR2: SNHLY and FYNNEI. The V gene lost 7 bases and the J gene lost 4 bases, with 17 bases spanning the gap. This CDR3 is built from 14 residues.

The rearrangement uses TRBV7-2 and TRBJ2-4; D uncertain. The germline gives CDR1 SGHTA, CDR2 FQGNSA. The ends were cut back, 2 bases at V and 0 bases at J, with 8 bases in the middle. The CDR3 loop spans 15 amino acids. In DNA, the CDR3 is TGTGCCAGCAGCTTAACGAGTTTAGCCAAAAACATTCAGTACTTC. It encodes CASSLTSLAKNIQYF.

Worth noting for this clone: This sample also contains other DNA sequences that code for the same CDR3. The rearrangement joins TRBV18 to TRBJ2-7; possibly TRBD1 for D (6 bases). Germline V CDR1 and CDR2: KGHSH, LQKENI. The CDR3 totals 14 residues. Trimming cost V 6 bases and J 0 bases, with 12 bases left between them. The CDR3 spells CASSPQGISYEQYF. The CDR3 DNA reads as TGTGCCAGCTCCCCTCAGGGGATCTCCTACGAGCAGTACTTC. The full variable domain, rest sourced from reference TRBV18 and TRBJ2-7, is NAGVMQNPRHLVRRRGQEARLRCSPMKGHSHVYWYRQLPEEGLKFMVYLQKENIIDESGMPKERFSAEFPKEGPSILRIQQVVRGDSAAYFCASSPQGISYEQYFGPGTRLTVT.

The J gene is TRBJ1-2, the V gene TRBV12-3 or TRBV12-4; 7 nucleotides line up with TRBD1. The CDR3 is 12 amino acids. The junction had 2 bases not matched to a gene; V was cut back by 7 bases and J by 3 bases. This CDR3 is CASNTGDYGYTF. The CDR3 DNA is TGTGCCAGCAACACAGGGGACTATGGCTACACCTTC.

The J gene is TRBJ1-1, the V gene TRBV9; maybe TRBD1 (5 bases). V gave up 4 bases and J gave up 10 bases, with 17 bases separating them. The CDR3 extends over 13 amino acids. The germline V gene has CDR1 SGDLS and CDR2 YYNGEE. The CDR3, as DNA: TGTGCCAGCAGCCCTGGGGCTGGCATGGGAGCTTTCTTT. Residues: CASSPGAGMGAFF.

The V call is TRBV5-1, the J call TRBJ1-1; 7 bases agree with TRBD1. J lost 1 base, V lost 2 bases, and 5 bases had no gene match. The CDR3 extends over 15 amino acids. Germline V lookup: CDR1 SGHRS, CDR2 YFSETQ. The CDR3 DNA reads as TGCGCCAGCAGCTTCCTTCCAGGGGGGAACACTGAAGCTTTCTTT. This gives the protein CASSFLPGGNTEAFF. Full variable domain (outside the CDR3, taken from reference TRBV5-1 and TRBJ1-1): KAGVTQTPRYLIKTRGQQVTLSCSPISGHRSVSWYQQTPGQGLQFLFEYFSETQRNKGNFPGRFSGRQFSNSRSEMNVSTLELGDSALYLCASSFLPGGNTEAFFGQGTRLTVV.

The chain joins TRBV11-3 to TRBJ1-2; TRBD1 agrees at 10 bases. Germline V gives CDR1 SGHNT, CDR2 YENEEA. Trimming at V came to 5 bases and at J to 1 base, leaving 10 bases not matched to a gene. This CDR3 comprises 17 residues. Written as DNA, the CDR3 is TGTGCCAGCAGCCATCGACCGGGACAGGGGAATAACTATGGCTACACCTTC. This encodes CASSHRPGQGNNYGYTF.

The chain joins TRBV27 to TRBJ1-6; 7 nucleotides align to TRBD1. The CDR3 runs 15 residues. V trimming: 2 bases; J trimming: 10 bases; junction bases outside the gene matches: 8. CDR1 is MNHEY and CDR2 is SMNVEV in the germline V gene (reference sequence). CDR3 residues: CASSLSDRARSPLHF. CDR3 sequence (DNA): TGTGCCAGCAGTTTAAGTGACAGGGCCAGATCACCCCTCCACTTT.

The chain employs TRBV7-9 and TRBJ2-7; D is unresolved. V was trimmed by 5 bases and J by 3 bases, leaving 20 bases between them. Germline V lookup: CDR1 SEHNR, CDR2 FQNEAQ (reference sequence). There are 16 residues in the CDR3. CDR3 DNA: TGTGCCAGCAGCCCCCTGGGTGGGCCGACAAGCTACGAGCAGTACTTC. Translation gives CASSPLGGPTSYEQYF.